This record concerns one T cell receptor (beta chain) sequence. What it binds is unknown. Other DNA sequences in the sample encode the same CDR3. The PCR contained 60 Vbeta and 13 Jbeta primers. This table comes from immunoSEQ multiplex PCR, and its TCRdb copy is limited to in-frame clones, with some not included. The sample carries 150,000 or so clones, about 80% recorded once. This sample stems from a study of cytomegalovirus exposure and HLA in healthy donors. Study conclusions and caveats: A later analysis showed that HLA-associated TCR beta chains had undergone more clonal expansion than equally common others.

This CDR3 contains 15 residues. The germline V gene has CDR1 SGDLS and CDR2 YYNGEE. With 0 bases clipped from V and 1 base from J, the junction kept 0 bases outside the gene matches. V and J are TRBV9 and TRBJ2-2; 7 nucleotides align to TRBD2. The clonotype originates from a man between 35 and 55 years old in good health and CMV-seropositive. Specimen: PBMCs. Here the CDR3 DNA reads TGTGCCAGCAGCGTAGCTAGCGGGAACACCGGGGAGCTGTTTTTT. Encoded protein: CASSVASGNTGELFF.